This TCR beta chain was observed in a study of CD8 T cells in Susac syndrome. To note about this clonotype: Antigen specificity is unknown.

cDNA came from around 0.5 to 1 ug RNA primed by random hexamers. The CDR3 of TCR beta was amplified by immunoSEQ multiplex PCR across 54 Vbeta and 13 Jbeta. TCRdb fed the immunoSEQ multiplex PCR reads into MiXCR, producing one record per CDR3 protein. The table includes around 160,000 distinct CDR3 sequences, about 93% detected once. Study-wide findings and caveats: It was acknowledged by the study that relatively few individuals were included in its TCR sequencing and HLA analysis.

The CDR3 contains 16 residues. Germline CDR1 DFQATT, CDR2 SNEGSKA (reference sequence). V lost 3 bases to trimming and J lost 0 bases; unmatched junction nucleotides: 4. Peripheral blood CD8+ and CD4+ T cells were profiled by TCR beta sequencing. This chain joins TRBV20-1 and TRBJ2-1, with 11 nucleotides matching TRBD1. Sequences were obtained from CD4+ T cells from PBMCs. The TCR sequence derives from a human donor in good health. In nucleotides, the CDR3 is TGCAGTGCTAGGGGACAGGGGGGGAGCTCCTACAATGAGCAGTTCTTC. It translates to CSARGQGGSSYNEQFF.